This TCR beta chain was sequenced in a study of shared clonotypes between healthy human individuals. Produced via immunoSEQ multiplex PCR; TCRdb's table is partial and in-frame only. This repertoire shows some 980,000 clones, roughly 72% found once; its top ten account for about 1.5%. Naive CD45RA+ and memory CD45RA-negative subsets were split from CD4+ cells. The CDR3 runs to 15 residues. V lost 0 bases to trimming and J lost 3 bases, with 11 bases between them. Germline V gene data show CDR1 as SGDLS and CDR2 as YYNGEE. The sample taken for sequencing was memory CD4+ T cells sorted from blood. Subset specified: CD45RA-negative fraction. This chain connects TRBV9 to TRBJ2-3; tentatively, D is TRBD1 (6 bases). The clonotype originates from a young man in good health. This chain's CDR3 is CASSVETGRTDTQYF. The CDR3 nucleotides read TGTGCCAGCAGCGTAGAAACAGGGAGAACAGATACGCAGTATTTT.